Following are 32 T cell receptor beta chains from one sample sequenced in a study of metastatic and nonmetastatic thyroid tumors. TCRdb re-called the PCR reads through MiXCR. Altogether under 35,000 clones are present, around 30% being singletons, with the ten largest covering around 32%. All patients were treatment-naive before thyroid surgery. Sequencing was carried out using blood. The origin of the receptors is a female donor with papillary thyroid cancer or a benign thyroid nodule (not recorded which). Some clones in this sample may be carry-over from other donors' samples.

This clone was counted many times. The chain links TRBV10-3 to TRBJ2-2; no definite D call. The CDR3 consists of 13 residues. The V end lost 0 bases, the J end lost 3 bases, and 2 bases lay between the germline ends. The germline V gene encodes CDR1 ENHRY and CDR2 SYGVKD. The CDR3 bases are TGTGCCATCAGTGAGTCGGACACCGGGGAGCTGTTTTTT. It translates to CAISESDTGELFF.

This clone has a handful of counts. Given the absence of the conserved phenylalanine or tryptophan at the CDR3 end, a read error is likely. CDR3 sequence: CASSFDDRSKAFL. The DNA for the CDR3 is TGTGCCAGCAGTTTTGATGACAGGTCAAAAGCTTTCCTT. The chain has TRBV12-3 or TRBV12-4 and TRBJ1-1; perhaps TRBD1 as D (6 bases). V dropped 3 bases and J dropped 9 bases, with 14 bases sitting between them. CDR3 size: 13 residues.

This clone was observed once. V is TRBV4-1 and J is TRBJ2-7, with TRBD1 matching over 7 bases. There are 17 residues in the CDR3. Trimming at V came to 2 bases and at J to 1 base, leaving 11 bases not matched to a gene. Germline V gives CDR1 MGHRA, CDR2 YSYEKL. CDR3 nucleotides: TGCGCCAGCAGCCAATACTCACAGGGGAGAGGGTCCTACGAGCAGTACTTC. Its translation: CASSQYSQGRGSYEQYF.

This chain uses TRBV6-1 with TRBJ1-1; TRBD1 matches at 8 bases. With V trimmed by 9 bases and J by 0 bases, 3 bases remained unmatched. Germline V gene lookup returns CDR1 MNHNS and CDR2 SASEGT. The CDR3 is made up of 13 amino acids. The CDR3 protein is CASNRGVNTEAFF. The CDR3 region has the DNA TGTGCCAGTAACAGGGGGGTGAACACTGAAGCTTTCTTT.

V usage is TRBV20-1 and J usage is TRBJ2-2; D is undetermined. The CDR3 length is 14 residues. Germline V gives CDR1 DFQATT, CDR2 SNEGSKA (reference sequence). V lost 1 base, J lost 4 bases, and 10 bases lay in between. The CDR3 coding sequence is TGCAGTGCTAGAGTACGGCGTAGCACCGGGGAGCTGTTTTTT. It is translated as CSARVRRSTGELFF.

This clone was found a few times. The rearrangement uses TRBV27 and TRBJ1-6; 7 nucleotides match TRBD1. In germline, CDR1 is MNHEY, CDR2 SMNVEV (reference sequence). Losses at the gene ends were 2 bases for V and 8 bases for J; bases not matched to a gene: 3. The CDR3 consists of 14 residues. Here the CDR3 DNA reads TGTGCCAGCAGTTTACAGGGGGTGTATTCACCCCTCCACTTT. Encoded protein: CASSLQGVYSPLHF.

This clone appeared a few times. The genes are TRBV19 and TRBJ1-5; the D is unclear. The CDR3 runs 14 residues. V lost 1 base to trimming and J lost 1 base, with 5 bases between them. Per the germline V gene, CDR1 is LNHDA and CDR2 is SQIVND (reference sequence). CDR3 DNA sequence: TGTGCCAGTAGTATAGGTGCGAGCAATCAGCCCCAGCATTTT. Residues: CASSIGASNQPQHF.

This clone was detected a few times. The chain uses TRBV6-1 and TRBJ2-7, with D unresolved. V was trimmed by 2 bases and J by 3 bases, leaving 11 bases between them. The CDR3 is 14 amino acids. The V gene's germline CDR1 is MNHNS and CDR2 SASEGT. CDR3 region: CASSETGGDYEQYV. CDR3 DNA sequence: TGTGCCAGCAGTGAAACTGGCGGAGACTACGAGCAGTACGTC.

CDR3 loop: CASSLGDGVGYNEQFF. The DNA for the CDR3 is TGTGCCAGCAGCTTAGGAGACGGGGTGGGGTACAATGAGCAGTTCTTC. This chain links TRBV11-1 with TRBJ2-1, with D possibly being TRBD2 (5 bases). This CDR3 comprises 16 residues. Germline CDR1 is SGHAT and CDR2 is FQDESV (reference sequence). Trimming took 1 base from V and 4 from J, leaving 14 bases between them.

This clone was picked up one time. The junction and the germline gene differ at one end; a read error may be behind it. The rearrangement links TRBV3-1 to TRBJ2-2, with D possibly TRBD1 on 5 matching bases. The germline V gene has CDR1 LGHDT and CDR2 YNNKEL (reference sequence). This CDR3 comprises 15 residues. CDR3 residues: CASNRRQSNTGELFF. In nucleotides, the CDR3 is TGCGCCAGCAACCGTAGACAGTCGAACACCGGGGAGCTGTTTTTT.

This clone was observed at least ten times. CDR3 DNA sequence: TGTGCCAGCAGCTTAGGGACTTCCACCTACGAGCAGTACTTC. It codes for CASSLGTSTYEQYF. The gene calls are TRBV7-2 and TRBJ2-7, with a weak D call TRBD2 (5 bases). Trimming removed 1 base at V and 2 bases at J, with 9 bases between. Germline loops: CDR1 SGHTA, CDR2 FQGNSA. The CDR3 spans 14 residues. The whole variable domain, filled in from reference TRBV7-2 and TRBJ2-7, reads GAGVSQSPSNKVTEKGKDVELRCDPISGHTALYWYRQSLGQGLEFLIYFQGNSAPDKSGLPSDRFSAERTGGSVSTLTIQRTQQEDSAVYLCASSLGTSTYEQYFGPGTRLTVT.

In its sample, this clone was seen many times. At one boundary the junction diverges from the germline segment, which might be a read error. The chain joins TRBV6-5 to TRBJ2-1; D possibly matches TRBD1 or TRBD2 (5 bases each). CDR3 length: 13 amino acids. Germline V gives CDR1 MNHEY, CDR2 SVGAGI. Written as DNA, the CDR3 is TGTGCCAGCAGTTACCAGGGAGCCGGTTCCGAGGACTTC. Its translation is CASSYQGAGSEDF.

At least ten counts were recorded for this clone. In nucleotides, the CDR3 is TGCGCCAGCAGCCAAGAGGGGTGGACTGAAGCTTTCTTT. This translates into CASSQEGWTEAFF. The chain uses TRBV4-3 and TRBJ1-1; D unresolved. The V and J ends lost 0 bases and 5 bases respectively, with 7 bases between them. CDR3 size: 13 residues. Germline values: CDR1 LGHNA, CDR2 YSLEER.

This clone was picked up many times. The rearrangement uses TRBV28 and TRBJ2-1; 11 bases line up with TRBD2. The ends lost 7 bases at V and 0 bases at J; junction bases unmatched: 14. Germline CDR1 reads MDHEN; CDR2 reads SYDVKM. The CDR3 has 19 amino acids. CDR3 loop: CASIGGLAAPLSSYNEQFF. The CDR3, as DNA: TGTGCCAGCATCGGGGGACTAGCGGCACCGCTGAGCTCCTACAATGAGCAGTTCTTC.

In regard to this clone: In this CDR3 the conserved last residue, phenylalanine or tryptophan, is missing, so a read error is likely. The V call is TRBV20-1, the J call TRBJ2-7, with 7 nucleotides matching TRBD2. CDR1 and CDR2 (germline): DFQATT, SNEGSKA (reference sequence). The length of the CDR3 is 15 residues. The CDR3 loop reads CSPKGLSGGSDEQYL. The CDR3, as DNA: TGCAGCCCTAAGGGGCTGTCCGGGGGGTCCGACGAGCAGTACTTG.

This clone has ten or more counts. The chain links TRBV2 to TRBJ1-5; weak D call: TRBD1 (6 bases). Germline loops: CDR1 SNHLY, CDR2 FYNNEI. The CDR3 sequence is 16 residues long. V dropped 0 bases and J dropped 4 bases, with 13 bases sitting between them. The CDR3 loop is CASSEAKTGSNQPQHF. CDR3 sequence (DNA): TGTGCCAGCAGTGAAGCTAAGACAGGATCTAATCAGCCCCAGCATTTT.

CDR3 coding DNA: TGTGCCAGCAGCTCAGGGCGGCGTAACTCGCAGTGGAGGAACGAGCAGTACTTC. It specifies CASSSGRRNSQWRNEQYF. J is TRBJ2-7 and V is TRBV7-2, with D tentatively TRBD1 or TRBD2 (5 bases each). The germline V gene has CDR1 SGHTA and CDR2 FQGNSA. There are 18 residues in the CDR3. V was pared by 4 bases and J by 5 bases, with 27 bases between. Drawing the rest from reference TRBV7-2 and TRBJ2-7, the complete variable domain is GAGVSQSPSNKVTEKGKDVELRCDPISGHTALYWYRQSLGQGLEFLIYFQGNSAPDKSGLPSDRFSAERTGGSVSTLTIQRTQQEDSAVYLCASSSGRRNSQWRNEQYFGPGTRLTVT.

At least ten counts were recorded for this clone. V is TRBV30 and J is TRBJ1-5; 9 bases align to TRBD1. The germline V gene has CDR1 GTSNPN and CDR2 SVGIG (reference sequence). CDR3 length: 12 residues. Trimming cost V 8 bases and J 6 bases; bases outside gene matches: 5. The CDR3 DNA sequence: TGTGCCCGGGGACAGGGAGGTCAGCCCCAGCATTTT. Protein sequence: CARGQGGQPQHF.

In this sample, this clone turned up many times. V gene TRBV6-1 combines with J gene TRBJ1-5; D is undetermined. V lost 6 bases and J lost 7, with 10 bases in between. The V gene's germline CDR1 is MNHNS and CDR2 SASEGT. The CDR3 consists of 12 residues. The CDR3 DNA reads as TGTGCCAGCAGCCCGCTGGGACAGCCCCAGCATTTT. This sequence encodes CASSPLGQPQHF.

Ten or more counts support this clone. This clone may be a read error of a much larger clone one base away. Other DNA sequences of this sample code for an identical CDR3. The rearrangement joins TRBV4-2 to TRBJ2-3, with a possible D match to TRBD1 (5 bases). CDR1 is LGHNA, CDR2 YNFKEQ, per germline. V was cut by 0 bases and J by 2 bases, with 9 bases left in between. CDR3 length: 15 amino acids. For the CDR3, the DNA is TGTGCCAGCAGCCAAGATCCTGGGGCCACAGATACGCAGTATTTT. Amino acid sequence: CASSQDPGATDTQYF.

This clone is termed medium-sized. J is TRBJ1-2 and V is TRBV20-1; 9 positions agree with TRBD1. The CDR3 covers 13 residues. Germline values: CDR1 DFQATT, CDR2 SNEGSKA (reference sequence). Trimming took 5 bases from V and 7 from J; bases not matched to a gene: 8. The CDR3 bases are TGCAGTGCTCCTCCACAGGGGGCTGTTGGCTACACCTTC. Residues: CSAPPQGAVGYTF.

The table lists this clone with many counts. This sequence joins TRBV27 and TRBJ2-5, with no clear D. CDR1 is MNHEY and CDR2 is SMNVEV in the germline V gene (reference sequence). V was pared by 3 bases and J by 2 bases, with 7 bases between. The CDR3 runs 13 residues. In nucleotides, the CDR3 is TGTGCCAGCAGTTTTGTTAGTCAAGAGACCCAGTACTTC. Amino acid sequence: CASSFVSQETQYF.

This clone was recorded at least ten times. The CDR3 nucleotides read TGCAGTGCTAGAGGCCTAACTAGCGGAGCGGACAATGAGCAGTTCTTC. This encodes CSARGLTSGADNEQFF. V gene TRBV20-1 combines with J gene TRBJ2-1, with 8 positions matching TRBD2. The length of the CDR3 is 16 residues. Germline values: CDR1 DFQATT, CDR2 SNEGSKA (reference sequence). V gave up 1 base and J gave up 5 bases; unmatched junction bases: 10.

This clone was seen just once. An end of the junction differs from the germline gene, which may be a read error. This chain links TRBV27 with TRBJ2-2; 9 bases are a match to TRBD2. CDR3 length equals 16 residues. Germline V CDR1 and CDR2: MNHEY, SMNVEV (reference sequence). The CDR3 nucleotides read TGTGCCTGCAGTTTACTCGCGGGAGGGCCCACCGGGGAGCTGTTTTTT. It is translated as CACSLLAGGPTGELFF.

The J gene is TRBJ2-7, the V gene TRBV3-1; 7 bases are shared with TRBD2. The CDR3 sequence is 14 residues long. In germline, CDR1 is LGHDT, CDR2 YNNKEL (reference sequence). Trimming took 5 bases from V and 0 from J; bases not matched to a gene: 4. CDR3 loop: CASSEGGASYEQYF. CDR3 sequence (DNA): TGTGCCAGCAGCGAGGGAGGGGCCTCCTACGAGCAGTACTTC.

This chain connects TRBV20-1 to TRBJ2-5, with 10 bases identical to TRBD1. Per the germline V gene, CDR1 is DFQATT and CDR2 is SNEGSKA (reference sequence). This CDR3 region has 16 residues. V was pared by 2 bases and J by 5 bases, with 11 bases of the junction left unmatched. CDR3 DNA: TGCAGTGCTAGATATCCGGGGACAGGGGTTGGGGAGACCCAGTACTTC. Its protein is CSARYPGTGVGETQYF.

This clone was seen many times. One end of the junction is discordant with germline, which a read error may explain. Different DNA sequences within this sample yield the same CDR3. V is TRBV19 and J is TRBJ2-2, with TRBD2 as a possible D gene (7 bases). The CDR3 length is 15 residues. Germline CDR1 reads LNHDA; CDR2 reads SQIVND (reference sequence). The CDR3 nucleotides read TGTGCCAGCAGTATAGGGGGGGTGGGGTCCGGGGAGCTGTTTTTT. The encoded protein is CASSIGGVGSGELFF. The full variable domain, its missing parts supplied by reference TRBV19 and TRBJ2-2, is DGGITQSPKYLFRKEGQNVTLSCEQNLNHDAMYWYRQDPGQGLRLIYYSQIVNDFQKGDIAEGYSVSREKKESFPLTVTSAQKNPTAFYLCASSIGGVGSGELFFGEGSRLTVL.

This clone was counted at least ten times. The genes are TRBV20-1 and TRBJ2-2; D may be TRBD1 or TRBD2 (5 bases each). The V end lost 3 bases, the J end lost 2 bases, and 13 bases lay between the germline ends. CDR3 length equals 15 residues. CDR1 and CDR2 from the germline V gene are DFQATT and SNEGSKA (reference sequence). The CDR3 loop is CSARGQGVNTGELFF. The CDR3 DNA is TGCAGTGCTAGGGGCCAGGGAGTAAACACCGGGGAGCTGTTTTTT.

Here the CDR3 reads CSASRAVTGGGEQYF. Here the CDR3 DNA reads TGCAGTGCTAGTCGGGCCGTGACTGGGGGGGGCGAGCAGTACTTC. The chain has TRBV20-1 and TRBJ2-7; 7 nucleotides line up with TRBD2. V lost 3 bases and J lost 6; bases outside the gene matches: 14. CDR3 length: 15 residues. CDR1 DFQATT and CDR2 SNEGSKA come from the germline V gene (reference sequence).

The chain couples TRBV20-1 to TRBJ2-7; 7 positions agree with TRBD2. Trimming cost V 5 bases and J 5 bases; bases outside gene matches: 9. CDR3 size: 13 residues. Germline V gene lookup returns CDR1 DFQATT and CDR2 SNEGSKA (reference sequence). CDR3 sequence: CSADGGRNNEQYF. The CDR3 bases are TGCAGTGCTGATGGCGGGAGAAACAACGAGCAGTACTTC.

This clone was found many times. This chain uses TRBV6-1 with TRBJ2-7; 7 bases are a match to TRBD2. V lost 6 bases and J lost 3; bases outside the gene matches: 8. The CDR3 contains 14 residues. Per germline, CDR1 MNHNS and CDR2 SASEGT. CDR3 residues: CASSTSDEGYEQYF. The CDR3 bases are TGTGCCAGCAGCACTAGCGACGAAGGCTACGAGCAGTACTTC.

This clone was recorded many times. This rearrangement joins TRBV24-1 to TRBJ2-5; 7 bases fit TRBD1. V was clipped by 8 bases and J by 5 bases; unmatched bases: 7. The CDR3 has 13 amino acids. CDR1 and CDR2 (germline): KGHDR, SFDVKD. This CDR3 reads CATNKQGMETQYF. The CDR3 region has the DNA TGTGCCACCAACAAACAGGGGATGGAGACCCAGTACTTC.